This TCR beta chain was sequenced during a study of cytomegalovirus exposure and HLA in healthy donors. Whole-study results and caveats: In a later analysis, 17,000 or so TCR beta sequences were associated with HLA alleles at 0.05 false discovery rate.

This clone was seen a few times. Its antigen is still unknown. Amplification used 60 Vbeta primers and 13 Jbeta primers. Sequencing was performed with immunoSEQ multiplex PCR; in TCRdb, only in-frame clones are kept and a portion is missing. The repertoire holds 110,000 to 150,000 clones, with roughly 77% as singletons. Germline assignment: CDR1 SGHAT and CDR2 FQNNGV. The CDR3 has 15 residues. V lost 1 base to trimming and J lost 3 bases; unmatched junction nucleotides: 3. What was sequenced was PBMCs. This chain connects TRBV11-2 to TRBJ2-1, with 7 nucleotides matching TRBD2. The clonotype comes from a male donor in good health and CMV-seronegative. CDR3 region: CASSLGRGIYNEQFF. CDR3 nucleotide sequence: TGTGCCAGCAGCTTAGGGCGGGGGATCTACAATGAGCAGTTCTTC. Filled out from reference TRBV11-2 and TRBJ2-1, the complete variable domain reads EAGVAQSPRYKIIEKRQSVAFWCNPISGHATLYWYQQILGQGPKLLIQFQNNGVVDDSQLPKDRFSAERLKGVDSTLKIQPAKLEDSAVYLCASSLGRGIYNEQFFGPGTRLTVL.